This T cell receptor beta chain originates from a study of radiation and T cells in renal cell carcinoma. Libraries were prepared by immunoSEQ multiplex PCR; TCRdb keeps only in-frame clonotypes and omits some of them. The sample records some 150,000 clones, 86% being singletons. The germline V gene has CDR1 SGHAT and CDR2 FQNNGV. This CDR3 contains 12 residues. Trimming took off 6 bases at V and 1 base at J, with 6 bases between the two ends. Described time point: blood 4 weeks post-SBRT, at nephrectomy. Treatment denoted: 15 Gy SBRT to primary tumor, nephrectomy 4 weeks later. The sequencing here drew on blood, taken from a patient whose treatment included radiotherapy and nephrectomy. The J gene is TRBJ2-5, the V gene TRBV11-2; D gene uncertain. The source is a woman aged 50 to 60 with renal cell carcinoma. The CDR3 bases are TGTGCCAGCAGTATGGCCCAAGAGACCCAGTACTTC. Its translation: CASSMAQETQYF.